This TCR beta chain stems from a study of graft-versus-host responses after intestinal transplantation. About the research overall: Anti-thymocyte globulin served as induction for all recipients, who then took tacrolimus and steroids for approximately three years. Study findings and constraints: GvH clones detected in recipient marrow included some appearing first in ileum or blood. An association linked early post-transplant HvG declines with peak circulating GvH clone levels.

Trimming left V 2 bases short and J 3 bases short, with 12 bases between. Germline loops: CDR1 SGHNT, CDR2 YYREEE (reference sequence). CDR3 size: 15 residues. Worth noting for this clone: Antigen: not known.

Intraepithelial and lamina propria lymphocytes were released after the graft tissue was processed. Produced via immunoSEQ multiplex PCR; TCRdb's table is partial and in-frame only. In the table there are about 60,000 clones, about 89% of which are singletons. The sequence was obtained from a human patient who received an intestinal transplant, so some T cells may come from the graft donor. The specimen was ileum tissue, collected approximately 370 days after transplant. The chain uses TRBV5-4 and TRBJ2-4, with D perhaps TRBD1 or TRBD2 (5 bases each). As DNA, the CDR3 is TGTGCCAGCAGCTTCTGGGGCGAGGGCAAAAACATTCAGTACTTC. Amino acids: CASSFWGEGKNIQYF.